What follows is one TCR beta chain and its context. Antigen: not known. Treatment indicated: approximately 18 received Ad26.COV2.S at low or high dose, single or two shots; 5 received placebo; per-sample allocation not given. Sampling happened 63 days after the first vaccine or placebo injection. This record belongs to a study of Ad26.COV2.S vaccination and SARS-CoV-2 variants. As for the study in general: Doses of Ad26.COV2.S were injected into muscle once or twice, 56 days apart. Study findings and constraints: Higher spike-specific TCR breadth was found in vaccine recipients than in placebo recipients. Similar non-spike TCR breadth was seen in vaccine and placebo recipients. The analyses of TCR breadth and depth may have understated the size of total T cell responses.

The CDR3 runs to 15 residues. Per the germline V gene, CDR1 is SGHNT and CDR2 is YENEEA. Trimming removed 5 bases at V and 0 bases at J, with 13 bases between. Data came from immunoSEQ multiplex PCR; TCRdb stores just in-frame clones and leaves some out. This table has over 300,000 clones, about 83% appearing once. The receptor comes from a person between 18 and 65 years old who received the Ad26.COV2.S COVID-19 vaccine or a placebo. The chain couples TRBV11-3 to TRBJ1-1; D is unclear. The specimen was peripheral blood, collected in a trial of Ad26.COV2.S vaccine versus placebo. CDR3: CASSPRNPMNTEAFF. The CDR3 bases are TGTGCCAGCAGCCCTCGGAACCCTATGAACACTGAAGCTTTCTTT.